Below are 10 T cell receptor beta chains sequenced from a single sample in a study of blood T cell repertoires in COVID-19. The repertoire was sequenced with immunoSEQ multiplex PCR; TCRdb's copy has only in-frame clones and lacks some. The sample shows 200,000 to 300,000 clones, around nine tenths of them seen only once. Sequenced sample: PBMCs or T cells enriched from blood (not recorded which). Receptor source: a woman under 30 who had recovered from COVID-19.

This sequence joins TRBV30 and TRBJ1-5; D is uncertain. The V gene lost 5 bases and the J gene lost 2 bases, with 13 bases spanning the gap. The CDR3 contains 14 residues. Looked up from germline, CDR1 is GTSNPN and CDR2 is SVGIG (reference sequence). CDR3 nucleotides: TGTGCCTGGGGGAAAGAGGTAGGCAATCAGCCCCAGCATTTT. Translation: CAWGKEVGNQPQHF.

The chain is built from TRBV19 and TRBJ1-1, with a tentative D call TRBD1 (6 bases). The length of the CDR3 is 16 residues. The germline V gene encodes CDR1 LNHDA and CDR2 SQIVND (reference sequence). V lost 7 bases and J lost 7, with 25 bases in between. CDR3 protein: CASTPWQGPWFFEAFF. The CDR3 coding sequence is TGTGCCAGTACCCCGTGGCAGGGGCCGTGGTTTTTTGAAGCTTTCTTT.

The rearrangement links TRBV5-4 to TRBJ2-5; D is perhaps TRBD1 (5 bases). Trimming took off 4 bases at V and 4 bases at J, with 11 bases between the two ends. Germline loops: CDR1 SGHNT, CDR2 YYREEE (reference sequence). The CDR3 contains 13 residues. CDR3 in DNA: TGTGCCAGCAGCCGGACAATGGCAGAGACCCAGTACTTC. Its translation: CASSRTMAETQYF.

This clone was seen a few times. This chain links TRBV5-1 with TRBJ1-1; D may be TRBD1 (6 bases). Trimming pared 0 bases from V and 3 bases from J, leaving 9 bases between. The germline V gene encodes CDR1 SGHRS and CDR2 YFSETQ. The CDR3 consists of 14 residues. CDR3 protein: CASSLADSYTEAFF. The CDR3 coding sequence is TGCGCCAGCAGCTTGGCGGACAGTTACACTGAAGCTTTCTTT.

The genes are TRBV28 and TRBJ2-1, with TRBD2 as a possible D gene (6 bases). The germline V gene encodes CDR1 MDHEN and CDR2 SYDVKM. Deletions cut 3 bases from V and 4 bases from J, with 10 bases between. This CDR3 is 14 amino acids long. CDR3 loop: CASSLGGPYNEQFF. CDR3 DNA: TGTGCCAGCAGTTTGGGGGGTCCTTACAATGAGCAGTTCTTC.

The chain links TRBV4-1 to TRBJ1-1, with D maybe TRBD1 (5 bases). The CDR3 totals 13 residues. Trimming stripped 0 bases from V and 6 bases from J, with 8 bases between. CDR1 and CDR2 (germline): MGHRA, YSYEKL. The CDR3 DNA sequence: TGCGCCAGCAGCCAAGAGGGGGGAGCTGAAGCTTTCTTT. Protein sequence: CASSQEGGAEAFF.

This clone has only one observation. The CDR3 sequence: CASSLVGYTEAFF. Written as DNA, the CDR3 is TGCGCCAGCAGCTTGGTGGGCTACACTGAAGCTTTCTTT. V gene TRBV5-1 combines with J gene TRBJ1-1, with D uncertain. Trimming pared 0 bases from V and 3 bases from J, leaving 6 bases between. The CDR3 has 13 residues. Germline-derived CDR1 and CDR2 are SGHRS and YFSETQ.

A few counts support this clone. In DNA, the CDR3 is TGTGCCAGCAGCTCGACAGTGGTAGGCTACACCTTC. As protein: CASSSTVVGYTF. This sequence joins TRBV7-9 and TRBJ1-2; TRBD1 might be the D (5 bases). Germline CDR1 and CDR2: SEHNR and FQNEAQ (reference sequence). Trimming cost V 4 bases and J 8 bases, with 11 bases left between them. The CDR3 runs to 12 residues.

The V gene is TRBV30, the J gene TRBJ1-4; 11 bases line up with TRBD1. From germline, CDR1 is GTSNPN and CDR2 SVGIG (reference sequence). With V trimmed by 6 bases and J by 7 bases, 13 bases remained unmatched. The CDR3 consists of 16 residues. CDR3 loop: CACPGTGGPRGEKLFF. DNA of the CDR3: TGTGCCTGCCCCGGGACAGGGGGTCCCCGGGGTGAAAAACTGTTTTTT.

The chain has TRBV15 and TRBJ1-1; tentatively, D is TRBD1 (6 bases). CDR3 length equals 16 residues. The germline gives CDR1 LNHNV, CDR2 YYDKDF (reference sequence). V was pared by 0 bases and J by 5 bases, with 16 bases between. CDR3 bases: TGTGCCACCAGCAGAGACCTGACAGGTGGGGGAACTGAAGCTTTCTTT. It codes for CATSRDLTGGGTEAFF.